A single TCR beta chain is shown here with its context. This CDR3 region has 19 residues. Trimming pared 2 bases from V and 0 bases from J, leaving 17 bases between. Germline CDR1 MNHEY, CDR2 SMNVEV (reference sequence). This record belongs to a study of blood T cell repertoires in COVID-19. Study-level background: The United States, Italy and Spain were the sources of the acute and convalescent COVID-19 samples.

Authors' methods: The authors estimated nucleated cell counts from reference gene primer amplification. The method was immunoSEQ multiplex PCR; TCRdb's version includes in-frame clones alone and lacks a portion of them. The V and J calls and clone size were taken over from that table, and D and trimming were inferred from the DNA. The sample has approximately 200,000 clones, 75% to 90% seen once. The sequence came from a woman in her twenties or thirties who had recovered from COVID-19. The sequenced material came from PBMCs or T cells enriched from blood (not recorded which). V usage is TRBV27 and J usage is TRBJ2-6, with D possibly being TRBD2 (7 bases). The CDR3 coding sequence is TGTGCCAGCAGTTTAAGGGGGGGCCAGGCGATCTCTGGGGCCAACGTCCTGACTTTC. Translated, it gives CASSLRGGQAISGANVLTF.